This TCR beta chain was captured by sequencing in a study of regulatory T cells in long-lasting Graves disease. Study as a whole: Patients with persistent Graves' disease had over 5 years of antithyroid drugs and persistent TSH receptor antibodies. Points from the study as a whole: Among the persistent patients, some 2,900 public clonotypes were shared, more than the 966 shared among new patients. With persistent disease, TRBV28, TRBJ1-2 and TRBJ2-5 were the favored segments.

CDR1 and CDR2 (germline): GTSNPN, SVGIG (reference sequence). V lost 0 bases and J lost 1, with 9 bases in between. The CDR3 runs 14 residues. This sample's time point: persistent/refractory GD, antithyroid drugs over 5 years with positive TRAb. PBMC-extracted RNA yielded the TCR library. In building TCR beta libraries, iRepertoire HTBI primers were used together with Arm-PCR of CDR3 regions. TCRdb redid the calling of the multiplex PCR reads with MiXCR, one entry per CDR3 protein. This sample has fewer than 400,000 distinct CDR3 sequences, with about 18% found just once. Comment on this clonotype: No antigen is known for it.

The TCR originated in a female donor with Graves disease. This chain uses TRBV30 with TRBJ2-5; no firm D call. The sequencing here drew on peripheral blood mononuclear cells (PBMCs), taken when the disease was refractory, from a patient treated with antithyroid drugs. CDR3 residues: CAWSVRRTQETQYF. The CDR3 region has the DNA TGTGCCTGGAGTGTGAGGCGGACCCAAGAGACCCAGTACTTC.